These 21 T cell receptor beta chains were all obtained from the same sample, sequenced in a study of T cell repertoires in cytomegalovirus infection. TCRdb fed the reads into MiXCR, producing one record per CDR3 protein. The sample includes under 850,000 distinct CDR3 sequences, roughly 30% of them seen just once. These receptors' antigens are unknown. Source: cultured PBMCs, taken from culture after CMV antigen stimulation. All receptors derive from a human donor in good health (CMV status not recorded). Some clones in this sample may be carry-over from other donors' samples.

This clonotype has only a few counts. This chain links TRBV7-2 with TRBJ2-5; 12 bases are a match to TRBD2. V was pared by 1 base and J by 7 bases, with 7 bases of the junction left unmatched. The CDR3 has 16 residues. Per germline, CDR1 SGHTA and CDR2 FQGNSA. The DNA of the CDR3 is TGTGCCAGCAGCTTAGGATCGGCTAGCGGGGGGGGGACCCAGTACTTC. Protein product: CASSLGSASGGGTQYF.

This clonotype was counted at least ten times. V gene TRBV7-2 combines with J gene TRBJ2-3; possibly TRBD2 for D (5 bases). Germline values: CDR1 SGHTA, CDR2 FQGNSA. The CDR3 spans 14 residues. The V end lost 4 bases, the J end lost 4 bases, and 12 bases lay between the germline ends. In nucleotides, the CDR3 is TGTGCCAGCAGCTCCGGGATACTACCAGATACGCAGTATTTT. Encoded protein: CASSSGILPDTQYF. The full variable domain, rest sourced from reference TRBV7-2 and TRBJ2-3, is GAGVSQSPSNKVTEKGKDVELRCDPISGHTALYWYRQSLGQGLEFLIYFQGNSAPDKSGLPSDRFSAERTGGSVSTLTIQRTQQEDSAVYLCASSSGILPDTQYFGPGTRLTVL.

This clonotype was observed many times. The chain links TRBV7-2 to TRBJ2-3, with D hard to call. This CDR3 is built from 15 residues. CDR1 and CDR2 from the germline V gene are SGHTA and FQGNSA. Trimming took off 0 bases at V and 6 bases at J, with 13 bases between the two ends. The DNA for the CDR3 is TGTGCCAGCAGCTTAGCGAGGTCCTACGGGGATACGCAGTATTTT. It translates to CASSLARSYGDTQYF.

The chain joins TRBV11-2 to TRBJ2-3, with D maybe TRBD2 (6 bases). The CDR3 consists of 15 residues. V lost 5 bases and J 2 bases, leaving 14 bases between the germline ends. CDR1 is SGHAT, CDR2 FQNNGV, per germline. The CDR3 reads CASSPTGLTTDTQYF. The CDR3 bases are TGTGCCAGCAGCCCCACGGGACTTACCACAGATACGCAGTATTTT. Variable domain in full (rest from reference TRBV11-2 and TRBJ2-3): EAGVAQSPRYKIIEKRQSVAFWCNPISGHATLYWYQQILGQGPKLLIQFQNNGVVDDSQLPKDRFSAERLKGVDSTLKIQPAKLEDSAVYLCASSPTGLTTDTQYFGPGTRLTVL.

The J gene is TRBJ1-2, the V gene TRBV7-6; D may be TRBD1 (5 bases). Germline V lookup: CDR1 SGHVS, CDR2 FNYEAQ. The CDR3 sequence is 15 residues long. V was cut by 4 bases and J by 8 bases, with 20 bases left in between. The DNA for the CDR3 is TGTGCCAGCAGCTCCCCCTCAAGGAGGCGGGGCGGCTACACCTTC. It specifies CASSSPSRRRGGYTF.

This clonotype was recorded only once. The V call is TRBV6-6, the J call TRBJ2-5, with D perhaps TRBD2 (6 bases). V was trimmed by 5 bases and J by 2 bases, leaving 15 bases between them. CDR3 length: 15 amino acids. Germline V lookup: CDR1 MNHNY, CDR2 SVGAGI (reference sequence). As DNA, the CDR3 is TGTGCCAGCAGTAAATCCGGGACTCAACAAGAGACCCAGTACTTC. Translated, it gives CASSKSGTQQETQYF.

The chain combines TRBV10-3 with TRBJ1-1; D unclear. Trimming took 8 bases from V and 0 from J, leaving 10 bases between them. The CDR3 length is 13 residues. Per the germline V gene, CDR1 is ENHRY and CDR2 is SYGVKD. In nucleotides, the CDR3 is TGTGCCATCGGGGAGGGCGTGAACACTGAAGCTTTCTTT. Encoded protein: CAIGEGVNTEAFF.

This chain connects TRBV2 to TRBJ1-1; a possible D gene is TRBD1 (6 bases). CDR1 is SNHLY, CDR2 FYNNEI, per germline. The V end was cut by 5 bases, the J end by 1 base, with 20 bases between. There are 17 residues in the CDR3. The CDR3: CASSPRGGWGKNTEAFF. In nucleotides, the CDR3 is TGTGCCAGCAGTCCTCGAGGGGGGTGGGGGAAGAACACTGAAGCTTTCTTT.

The chain couples TRBV19 to TRBJ1-2, with D unresolved. The CDR3 runs to 14 residues. Germline V gives CDR1 LNHDA, CDR2 SQIVND (reference sequence). V lost 9 bases and J 5 bases, leaving 19 bases between the germline ends. CDR3 amino acids: CASNIGGTGYGYTF. Here the CDR3 DNA reads TGTGCCAGCAACATCGGTGGAACGGGATATGGCTACACCTTC.

This clonotype has just a few counts. This chain joins TRBV4-1 and TRBJ2-3, with 9 bases that match TRBD1. The V and J ends lost 2 bases and 2 bases, in that order; junction bases with no gene match: 8. CDR3 length equals 17 residues. Germline V lookup: CDR1 MGHRA, CDR2 YSYEKL. The CDR3 reads CASSQPRDRGNTDTQYF. The CDR3 region has the DNA TGCGCCAGCAGCCAACCAAGAGACAGGGGGAACACAGATACGCAGTATTTT.

This clonotype was seen a handful of times. The chain joins TRBV6-1 to TRBJ2-5; 7 positions agree with TRBD1. The trim removed 3 bases at V and 4 bases at J, leaving 11 bases unmatched. The CDR3 extends over 16 amino acids. The germline CDR1 and CDR2 sequences are MNHNS and SASEGT. This CDR3 reads CASSDRQGRGPETQYF. The CDR3 DNA follows: TGTGCCAGCAGTGACCGACAGGGTAGGGGTCCAGAGACCCAGTACTTC.

The rearrangement joins TRBV6-1 to TRBJ2-3; tentatively, D is TRBD1 (5 bases). The CDR3 consists of 14 residues. Germline V lookup: CDR1 MNHNS, CDR2 SASEGT. With 3 bases removed from V and 3 bases from J, the gap between germline ends came to 10 bases. The CDR3 coding sequence is TGTGCCAGCAGTGAGGGGCTAGGAACAGATACGCAGTATTTT. Its translation: CASSEGLGTDTQYF.

CDR3 bases: TGTGCCATCAGAGAAGCTAGCGGGAAATCCCACGAGCAGTACTTC. Its protein is CAIREASGKSHEQYF. V usage is TRBV10-3 and J usage is TRBJ2-7; 9 nucleotides agree with TRBD2. The CDR3 loop spans 15 amino acids. The J segment lost 5 bases and the V segment lost 6 bases, leaving 11 bases of the junction unmatched. CDR1 and CDR2 from the germline V gene are ENHRY and SYGVKD.

The chain employs TRBV7-8 and TRBJ1-2; D is unclear. Trimming removed 5 bases from V and 3 bases from J, with 22 bases in between. The CDR3 spans 17 residues. Germline V gives CDR1 SGHVS, CDR2 FQNEAQ. The CDR3 region has the DNA TGTGCCAGCAGCCTCAGTGGGTTACAGCCTGCCTACTATGGCTACACCTTC. This codes for CASSLSGLQPAYYGYTF.

CDR3 DNA: TGTGCCAGCAGCTTAGCGCCAATCACCTCCGGGACTAGCAAGGATGGGGGGCAGTTCTTC. As protein: CASSLAPITSGTSKDGGQFF. J is TRBJ2-1 and V is TRBV7-8, with 9 bases that match TRBD2. This CDR3 is built from 20 residues. The germline CDR1 and CDR2 sequences are SGHVS and FQNEAQ. Losses at the gene ends were 0 bases for V and 12 bases for J; bases not matched to a gene: 24.

The chain links TRBV6-1 to TRBJ2-7; D remains unclear. Germline CDR1 reads MNHNS; CDR2 reads SASEGT. The CDR3 totals 12 residues. V lost 5 bases and J lost 4, with 9 bases in between. DNA for the CDR3: TGTGCCAGCAGTTTGGACGTATACGAGCAGTACTTC. Protein sequence: CASSLDVYEQYF.

The rearrangement links TRBV12-3 or TRBV12-4 to TRBJ2-7; 8 nucleotides line up with TRBD2. The J segment lost 7 bases and the V segment lost 5 bases, leaving 4 bases of the junction unmatched. The CDR3 extends over 12 amino acids. The CDR3: CASSGTSGEQYF. The CDR3 nucleotides read TGTGCCAGCAGTGGGACTAGTGGGGAGCAGTACTTC.

The count of this clonotype is one. The chain joins TRBV6-1 to TRBJ2-3; possibly TRBD1 for D (6 bases). Germline CDR1 reads MNHNS; CDR2 reads SASEGT. This CDR3 comprises 16 residues. V lost 6 bases and J 1 base, leaving 17 bases between the germline ends. In DNA, the CDR3 is TGTGCCAGCAGCCCGTCCTCAGGGGCGGGCACAGATACGCAGTATTTT. Residues: CASSPSSGAGTDTQYF.

The V gene is TRBV20-1, the J gene TRBJ2-7, with D perhaps TRBD1 (6 bases). The ends were cut back, 0 bases at V and 4 bases at J, with 13 bases in the middle. The germline V gene encodes CDR1 DFQATT and CDR2 SNEGSKA (reference sequence). CDR3 length: 14 residues. CDR3 in DNA: TGCAGTGCTAGAGATGGGGGCGCCCTATACGAGCAGTACTTC. This encodes CSARDGGALYEQYF.

This clonotype appeared many times. The chain combines TRBV7-2 with TRBJ2-5; TRBD1 matches at 9 bases. The CDR3 loop spans 15 amino acids. Germline CDR1 and CDR2: SGHTA and FQGNSA. V dropped 5 bases and J dropped 3; count of bases not matched to a gene: 7. In DNA, the CDR3 is TGTGCCAGCAGCCCGGACAGGGGTTGGGAAGAGACCCAGTACTTC. Protein product: CASSPDRGWEETQYF. The entire variable domain, with the rest obtained from reference TRBV7-2 and TRBJ2-5, is as follows: GAGVSQSPSNKVTEKGKDVELRCDPISGHTALYWYRQSLGQGLEFLIYFQGNSAPDKSGLPSDRFSAERTGGSVSTLTIQRTQQEDSAVYLCASSPDRGWEETQYFGPGTRLLVL.

The chain employs TRBV18 and TRBJ1-5; D possibly corresponds to TRBD1 (5 bases). The CDR3 extends over 14 amino acids. Between the trimmed V and J ends, which lost 4 bases and 2 bases, there was a span of 9 bases. CDR1 is KGHSH, CDR2 LQKENI, per germline. In DNA, the CDR3 is TGTGCCAGCTCACGGGACCCCGGCAATCAGCCCCAGCATTTT. It specifies CASSRDPGNQPQHF.